This T cell receptor beta chain was sequenced during a study of blood T cell repertoires in COVID-19. Study details: What the recovered Cohort 3 donors had was two negative PCRs, clearance, or symptom resolution.

Those enrolled, adults aged roughly 18 to 89 years, came from roughly 23 US areas. Cohorts were based on clinical histories the participants reported. Method: immunoSEQ multiplex PCR; TCRdb's copy keeps in-frame clones and lacks some. The sample includes under 150,000 clones, over 75% of them seen just once. CDR3 length: 17 residues. The V and J ends lost 0 bases and 0 bases respectively, with 13 bases between them. Germline CDR1 is SGHRS and CDR2 is YFSETQ. V usage is TRBV5-1 and J usage is TRBJ1-5, with D uncertain. The TCR originated in a man aged 50-59 years in a cohort exposed to, infected with or recovered from COVID-19 (not recorded which). The specimen was PBMCs or T cells enriched from blood (not recorded which). The DNA for the CDR3 is TGCGCCAGCAGCTTGGATGGCGGAATCACTAGCAATCAGCCCCAGCATTTT. Translating gives CASSLDGGITSNQPQHF.